The clone carrying this T cell receptor beta chain was seen only a few times. This sample was taken from a study of identical twins. V lost 1 base and J lost 4; bases outside the gene matches: 10. From germline, CDR1 is SGHRS and CDR2 YFSETQ. The CDR3 is 16 amino acids. A single record per CDR3 protein comes from TCRdb applying MiXCR to the 5' RACE reads. The table records hundreds of thousands of distinct CDR3 sequences, roughly 26% of them present only once. These data were also reused for a study on T cells expressing NK-cell markers.

The receptor was derived from a woman between 18 and 30 years old in good health. Sequencing was done on a sample of CD4+ T cells sorted from blood. This sequence joins TRBV5-1 and TRBJ2-5, with 7 bases matching TRBD2. CDR3: CASSLSPVGGGETQYF. The CDR3 coding sequence is TGCGCCAGCAGCTTGTCCCCCGTGGGGGGGGGAGAGACCCAGTACTTC.